The clone carrying this T cell receptor beta chain was detected only a few times. Its antigen is not known. Germline CDR1 is SGDLS and CDR2 is YYNGEE. Trimming took 4 bases from V and 4 from J, leaving 20 bases between them. The CDR3 runs 16 residues. This entry belongs to a study of cytotoxic CD8 clonotypes in ibrutinib-treated CLL. Looking at the study overall: Partial responses numbered approximately 24 and complete responses 2; after a median approximately 70 months, about 14 stayed remitted and about twelve progressed.

Genomic DNA in a quantity of about 2.2 micrograms was derived from cryopreserved PBMCs for TCR beta libraries. The study, taken as a whole, reports: Clonality (at baseline) was higher than in age-matched healthy donors and tracked circulating CD8+ T-cell counts. Once treatment began, public clonotypes, which were uncommon, contracted or stayed stable.

Sequenced by immunoSEQ multiplex PCR; TCRdb stores in-frame clones only, minus some. This table holds tens of thousands of clones, less than 60% found once. This sample comprised PBMCs, obtained after 12 months of ibrutinib treatment. The sequence was obtained from a human donor with chronic lymphocytic leukemia. The chain combines TRBV9 with TRBJ1-2; maybe TRBD1 (6 bases). In DNA, the CDR3 is TGTGCCAGCAGCCCCAGAACAGGGTCCGTCTCCTATGGCTACACCTTC. It is translated as CASSPRTGSVSYGYTF.